This T cell receptor beta chain was recorded in a study of shared clonotypes between healthy human individuals. Study at large: Each donor had three CD4 naive, three CD4 memory, two CD8 naive and one CD8 memory plate.

The ends were cut back, 4 bases at V and 6 bases at J, with 12 bases in the middle. The V gene's germline CDR1 is GTSNPN and CDR2 SVGIG (reference sequence). The CDR3 has 12 residues. Per the study methods: Because ImmunoSEQ provided only junction sequences with no quality scores, the filtering differed. Clones were sequenced by immunoSEQ multiplex PCR, and TCRdb holds only the in-frame ones, with some missing. V, J and clone size were drawn from that table, and D and trimming were deduced from the DNA. The sample holds roughly 300,000 clones; 87% are singletons and the top ten take around 16%. This TCR was sampled from a man aged 18 to 35 in good health. What was sequenced was memory CD8+ T cells sorted from blood. The subset: CD45RO+ cells pooled with CCR7-negative TemRA cells. The gene calls are TRBV30 and TRBJ1-2, with unresolved D. This CDR3 reads CAWTPLNDGYTF. The CDR3 DNA reads as TGTGCCTGGACCCCGTTAAACGATGGCTACACCTTC.